Listed below are T cell receptor beta chains from one sample, sequenced in a study of cytomegalovirus exposure and HLA in healthy donors. Sequenced by immunoSEQ multiplex PCR; TCRdb stores in-frame clones only, minus some. The profile shows 170,000 or so clones, over 80% of them singletons. Sequencing was done on a sample of PBMCs. These receptors originate from a male donor in good health and CMV-seropositive. Each CDR3 is given with its conserved first and last residue. Each record gives: CDR3 DNA, CDR3 protein, D gene, clone size, CDR3 length, J gene, V gene. D genes are given only for firm matches. Only some rows state a clone size, as once, few, many or a class for expanded clones.

TGTTCCAGCAGCTTAGACATCGTGGGAGGCTATGGCTACACCTTC,CSSSLDIVGGYGYTF,.,once,15,TRBJ1-2,TRBV7-9
TGTGCCAGCAGCTTCCGGGAAAAACAGACGAACAATGAGCAGTTCTTC,CASSFREKQTNNEQFF,.,once,16,TRBJ2-1,TRBV5-4
TGTGCCAGCAGTTTACGCTACTCTGGAGGGCTGACATCGAGCTCCTACGAGCAGTACTTC,CASSLRYSGGLTSSSYEQYF,.,few,20,TRBJ2-7,TRBV28
TGTGCCAGCAGCCCTAGCCCCAAGAACACTGAAGCTTTCTTT,CASSPSPKNTEAFF,.,.,14,TRBJ1-1,TRBV7-2
TGTGCCAGCAGCTTCGGGACTAGCCCCTTTGTGCAGTACTTC,CASSFGTSPFVQYF,TRBD2,once,14,TRBJ2-7,TRBV7-9
TGTGCCAGCAGTAGCTCGACAGGAAGCTACACCTTC,CASSSSTGSYTF,.,.,12,TRBJ1-2,TRBV28
TGTGCCAGCAGCCCGGGACAGGGTATCAATCAGCCCCAGCATTTT,CASSPGQGINQPQHF,TRBD1,.,15,TRBJ1-5,TRBV5-4
TGTGCCAGCAGTATGACAGGGTTCGGCTCCTACAATGAGCAGTTCTTC,CASSMTGFGSYNEQFF,TRBD1,.,16,TRBJ2-1,TRBV6-4
TGTGCCAGCAGCCGTAACACCGGGGAGCTGTTTTTT,CASSRNTGELFF,.,.,12,TRBJ2-2,TRBV7-3
TGTGCCAGCCAGAATAGCAATCAGCCCCAGCATTTT,CASQNSNQPQHF,.,.,12,TRBJ1-5,TRBV6-6
TGTGCCAGCTCACCCCTTAGCGCGAACACCGGGGAGCTGTTTTTT,CASSPLSANTGELFF,.,.,15,TRBJ2-2,TRBV18
TGTGCCAGCAGCGAGAGGGGGCGCAGGGAGAACTATGGCTACACCTTC,CASSERGRRENYGYTF,TRBD1,.,16,TRBJ1-2,TRBV13
TGTGCCAGCAGTGCCGGGACAGGGTTTCTGCCCCAGCATTTT,CASSAGTGFLPQHF,TRBD1,.,14,TRBJ1-5,TRBV6-1
TGTGCCAGCAGCTTACGTGGAGGGCGGGAGCAGTACTTC,CASSLRGGREQYF,.,.,13,TRBJ2-7,TRBV7-8
TGTGCCAGCAAACAGGTCGGAAACACCATATATTTT,CASKQVGNTIYF,.,.,12,TRBJ1-3,TRBV28
TGTGCCAGCAGTTCGGGACTAGCGGAGCCGAACACCGGGGAGCTGTTTTTT,CASSSGLAEPNTGELFF,TRBD2,.,17,TRBJ2-2,TRBV11-1
TGTGCCAGCAGCCACCCAGACAGGGTATCACCCCTCCACTTT,CASSHPDRVSPLHF,TRBD1,.,14,TRBJ1-6,TRBV5-4
TGTGCCAGCAGACCCGGGACTAGCGGGACCGATCGCGGGACCCAGTACTTC,CASRPGTSGTDRGTQYF,TRBD2,few,17,TRBJ2-5,TRBV28
TGTGCCAGCAGAAGTAGCGCGAACACCGGGGAGCTGTTTTTT,CASRSSANTGELFF,.,.,14,TRBJ2-2,TRBV7-9
TGTGCCAGCAAACAGGAGATTAACACGGATACGCAGTATTTT,CASKQEINTDTQYF,.,.,14,TRBJ2-3,TRBV6-1
TGTGCCAGCTCACCGAGGCTCGAGACTTACTACGAGCAGTACTTC,CASSPRLETYYEQYF,.,.,15,TRBJ2-7,TRBV18
TGTGCTAGTGGTTCAATTCCCGGGAACACTGAAGCTTTCTTT,CASGSIPGNTEAFF,.,.,14,TRBJ1-1,TRBV12-5